This T cell receptor beta chain was profiled in a study of T-cell memory formation after mild COVID-19. In the study overall: TCR clusters showed largely donor specificity.

Deletions cut 0 bases from V and 2 bases from J, with 9 bases between. The CDR3 length is 15 residues. Germline V gene data show CDR1 as SGDLS and CDR2 as YYNGEE. TCRdb analysed the 5' RACE reads with MiXCR anew, one entry per CDR3 protein. The sample has 30,000 to 45,000 distinct CDR3 sequences; about 10% are singletons. In its sample, this clonotype was seen a few times. The antigen is not known. Study-wide results and limits: CD4+ contracting clones were mainly CM and EM; CD8+ ones, EMRA. Second-wave clones peaking on day 37 lacked confirmed SARS-CoV-2 specificity.

The clonotype was recovered from a man between 18 and 35 years old who had mild COVID-19 (a few samples of this study predate the infection). Cell type and time point are not known. Material for sequencing was PBMCs or a T cell subset sorted from them (not recorded which). The J gene is TRBJ1-3, the V gene TRBV9; D remains ambiguous. CDR3 region: CASSVEVGAGNTIYF. The CDR3 nucleotides read TGTGCCAGCAGCGTAGAGGTCGGGGCTGGAAACACCATATATTTT.